The 29 T cell receptor beta chains below come from one sample, sequenced in a study of T-cell memory formation after mild COVID-19. TCRdb re-called the 5' RACE reads with MiXCR, one entry per CDR3 protein. The sample has fewer than 250,000 distinct CDR3 sequences; around 20% are singletons. The sample taken for sequencing was PBMCs or a T cell subset sorted from them (not recorded which). Receptor source: an adult woman who had mild COVID-19 (a few samples of this study predate the infection). Cell type and time point are not known.

This clonotype occurred a few times. This chain connects TRBV20-1 to TRBJ2-7; D perhaps matches TRBD2 (5 bases). Germline-derived CDR1 and CDR2 are DFQATT and SNEGSKA (reference sequence). V lost 0 bases and J 5 bases, leaving 8 bases between the germline ends. The CDR3 is made up of 12 amino acids. The CDR3 nucleotides are TGCAGTGCTAGAGATCCTAGCCACGAGCAGTACTTC. Translating it yields CSARDPSHEQYF.

The J gene is TRBJ2-7, the V gene TRBV2, with TRBD2 matching 11 bases. The J segment lost 4 bases and the V segment lost 1 base, leaving 3 bases of the junction unmatched. This CDR3 is 15 amino acids long. The germline V gene encodes CDR1 SNHLY and CDR2 FYNNEI. In nucleotides, the CDR3 is TGTGCCAGCAGTGAAGAGACTAGCGGGGAATACGAGCAGTACTTC. This encodes CASSEETSGEYEQYF.

V and J are TRBV18 and TRBJ1-2, with 7 bases identical to TRBD1. Germline loops: CDR1 KGHSH, CDR2 LQKENI. The CDR3 covers 15 residues. J was trimmed by 6 bases and V by 3 bases; bases with no gene match: 10. The CDR3 DNA sequence: TGTGCCAGCTCACCTGGACAGGAAATCTTCGATGGCTACACCTTC. Translating it yields CASSPGQEIFDGYTF.

The chain joins TRBV6-1 to TRBJ1-5; D is unclear. Germline-derived CDR1 and CDR2 are MNHNS and SASEGT. The CDR3 totals 11 residues. Trimming cost V 3 bases and J 8 bases, with 5 bases left between them. CDR3: CASSESKPQHF. Here the CDR3 DNA reads TGTGCCAGCAGTGAGTCGAAGCCCCAGCATTTT.

The chain is built from TRBV5-1 and TRBJ2-2; 8 bases agree with TRBD1. CDR3 length: 14 residues. V trimming: 6 bases; J trimming: 4 bases; junction bases outside the gene matches: 5. The germline V gene has CDR1 SGHRS and CDR2 YFSETQ. The CDR3 DNA reads as TGCGCCAGCACCCGGGACAGGCCCACCGGGGAGCTGTTTTTT. Translation gives CASTRDRPTGELFF.

V and J are TRBV18 and TRBJ1-1; D remains unclear. Germline CDR1 reads KGHSH; CDR2 reads LQKENI. CDR3 length: 15 amino acids. The ends were cut back, 4 bases at V and 4 bases at J, with 16 bases in the middle. The CDR3 reads CASSLATGLGTEAFF. In DNA form, the CDR3 reads TGTGCCAGCTCACTGGCTACGGGGTTAGGCACTGAAGCTTTCTTT.

This clonotype was recorded many times. The chain links TRBV5-1 to TRBJ2-1; D unclear. The CDR3 has 16 amino acids. V shed 2 bases and J shed 1 base, with 13 bases lying between them. CDR1 SGHRS and CDR2 YFSETQ come from the germline V gene. DNA of the CDR3: TGCGCCAGCAGCTTTCTGGAGAGTTCTTCCTACAATGAGCAGTTCTTC. The encoded protein is CASSFLESSSYNEQFF. The full variable domain, completed using reference TRBV5-1 and TRBJ2-1, is KAGVTQTPRYLIKTRGQQVTLSCSPISGHRSVSWYQQTPGQGLQFLFEYFSETQRNKGNFPGRFSGRQFSNSRSEMNVSTLELGDSALYLCASSFLESSSYNEQFFGPGTRLTVL.

Only a few counts were recorded for this clonotype. The chain joins TRBV4-2 to TRBJ1-1; D might be TRBD1 (6 bases). The germline V and J ends were trimmed by 1 base and 4 bases, with 16 bases remaining between them. The CDR3 is 16 residues long. Germline V gives CDR1 LGHNA, CDR2 YNFKEQ. CDR3 bases: TGTGCCAGCAGCCAAGTAGGGGGTAGGGTCAGCACTGAAGCTTTCTTT. This encodes CASSQVGGRVSTEAFF.

For the CDR3, the DNA is TGTGCCAGCAGTTATTACCGGGACAGGGGCCTTAACTATGGCTACACCTTC. Translating it yields CASSYYRDRGLNYGYTF. The chain joins TRBV6-6 to TRBJ1-2; 10 positions agree with TRBD1. This CDR3 has 17 amino acids. Germline V lookup: CDR1 MNHNY, CDR2 SVGAGI (reference sequence). V was clipped by 3 bases and J by 1 base; unmatched bases: 8.

The V gene is TRBV5-1, the J gene TRBJ2-3; a possible D gene is TRBD2 (7 bases). CDR3 length equals 14 residues. Trimming took off 7 bases at V and 2 bases at J, with 14 bases between the two ends. Germline-derived CDR1 and CDR2 are SGHRS and YFSETQ. CDR3 DNA: TGCGCCAGCGGAGGGGGGGTGGCCACAGATACGCAGTATTTT. The encoded protein is CASGGGVATDTQYF. The variable domain in full, with the rest retrieved from reference TRBV5-1 and TRBJ2-3, is KAGVTQTPRYLIKTRGQQVTLSCSPISGHRSVSWYQQTPGQGLQFLFEYFSETQRNKGNFPGRFSGRQFSNSRSEMNVSTLELGDSALYLCASGGGVATDTQYFGPGTRLTVL.

The CDR3 spells CASIGQLDYGYTF. Written as DNA, the CDR3 is TGTGCCAGCATAGGACAGCTAGACTATGGCTACACCTTC. The chain joins TRBV2 to TRBJ1-2; perhaps TRBD1 as D (6 bases). This CDR3 has 13 amino acids. The V end lost 7 bases, the J end lost 3 bases, and 12 bases lay between the germline ends. The germline V gene has CDR1 SNHLY and CDR2 FYNNEI.

In its sample, this clonotype was seen a few times. The chain uses TRBV6-2 or TRBV6-3 and TRBJ1-5, with TRBD1 identical over 7 bases. The V and J ends lost 8 bases and 0 bases, in that order; junction bases with no gene match: 10. Germline V lookup: CDR1 MNHEY, CDR2 SVGEGT. CDR3 size: 16 residues. CDR3 sequence (DNA): TGTGCCAGCGCCGGACAGGCACTCTATAGCAATCAGCCCCAGCATTTT. Translated, it gives CASAGQALYSNQPQHF.

This clonotype was found a few times. This sequence joins TRBV12-3 or TRBV12-4 and TRBJ2-6, with D hard to call. CDR3 size: 15 residues. The ends were cut back, 4 bases at V and 2 bases at J, with 9 bases in the middle. The CDR3 bases are TGTGCCAGCAGTTCTCGCGGAACTGGGGCCAACGTCCTGACTTTC. It yields the protein CASSSRGTGANVLTF.

There are many counts of this clonotype. The chain couples TRBV5-1 to TRBJ2-7; a possible D gene is TRBD2 (6 bases). Deletions cut 7 bases from V and 5 bases from J, with 22 bases between. The CDR3 spans 15 residues. Germline lookup yields CDR1 SGHRS and CDR2 YFSETQ. The CDR3 region is CASSPAGTGINEQYF. CDR3 bases: TGCGCCAGCTCTCCGGCGGGGACCGGCATAAACGAGCAGTACTTC.

V and J are TRBV24-1 and TRBJ1-2; 8 bases are shared with TRBD1. The CDR3 is made up of 17 amino acids. J gave up 6 bases and V 4 bases, and 15 bases lay outside the gene matches. Germline V gene sequence: CDR1 KGHDR, CDR2 SFDVKD. The CDR3 spells CATSDHGTGQEGNGYTF. The CDR3, as DNA: TGTGCCACCAGTGACCATGGGACAGGCCAAGAAGGGAATGGCTACACCTTC.

This clonotype was observed a handful of times. This chain connects TRBV5-5 to TRBJ1-5; D might be TRBD1 (6 bases). V was clipped by 5 bases and J by 2 bases, with 11 bases between them. Germline lookup yields CDR1 SGHKS and CDR2 YYEKEE (reference sequence). CDR3 length equals 14 residues. The CDR3 region is CASRWDIGNQPQHF. The CDR3 DNA is TGTGCCAGCAGGTGGGACATCGGCAATCAGCCCCAGCATTTT.

This clonotype turned up a few times. J is TRBJ2-7 and V is TRBV20-1, with 7 bases fitting TRBD2. This CDR3 has 17 residues. Germline CDR1 is DFQATT and CDR2 is SNEGSKA (reference sequence). V lost 4 bases to trimming and J lost 3 bases; unmatched junction nucleotides: 18. The chain's CDR3 is CSATDRVRASGGYEQYF. CDR3 coding DNA: TGCAGTGCTACGGATCGGGTCCGGGCTAGCGGAGGCTACGAGCAGTACTTC.

The sample holds a few counts of this clonotype. This chain connects TRBV15 to TRBJ2-3; the match to TRBD1 covers 8 bases. Germline V gives CDR1 LNHNV, CDR2 YYDKDF (reference sequence). Unmatched junction bases numbered 12, after V lost 5 bases and J lost 5 bases. CDR3 length: 16 amino acids. CDR3 loop: CATSEGGRGPVDTQYF. For the CDR3, the DNA is TGTGCCACCAGCGAGGGGGGCAGGGGGCCCGTAGATACGCAGTATTTT.

This chain connects TRBV2 to TRBJ2-5, with D tentatively TRBD1 (5 bases). The CDR3 covers 11 residues. Looked up from germline, CDR1 is SNHLY and CDR2 is FYNNEI. V lost 10 bases, J lost 7 bases, and 13 bases lay in between. CDR3 in DNA: TGTGCCACCAAGACAGCGCGGACCCAGTACTTC. Amino acid sequence: CATKTARTQYF.

This clonotype was counted only a few times. This chain links TRBV7-9 with TRBJ2-7; 11 nucleotides agree with TRBD2. V dropped 4 bases and J dropped 2; count of bases not matched to a gene: 10. CDR1 is SEHNR and CDR2 is FQNEAQ in the germline V gene (reference sequence). The CDR3 contains 17 residues. CDR3 DNA: TGTGCCAGCAGCTCTCCAACGACTAGCGGGAATCCCTACGAGCAGTACTTC. Its protein is CASSSPTTSGNPYEQYF.

This clonotype was counted once. The chain employs TRBV24-1 and TRBJ1-2; D is ambiguous. CDR3 size: 13 residues. The germline V gene encodes CDR1 KGHDR and CDR2 SFDVKD. Deletions cut 4 bases from V and 7 bases from J, with 12 bases between. CDR3 sequence reads: CATSDHGPGGYTF. CDR3 in DNA: TGTGCCACCAGTGACCACGGCCCCGGTGGCTACACCTTC.

This clonotype was picked up a small number of times. The chain's CDR3 is CASSPRGGWTEAFF. The CDR3 DNA follows: TGTGCCAGCAGTCCAAGGGGGGGATGGACTGAAGCTTTCTTT. This sequence joins TRBV7-6 and TRBJ1-1; weak D call: TRBD1 (6 bases). The CDR3 loop spans 14 amino acids. Germline loops: CDR1 SGHVS, CDR2 FNYEAQ. The ends were cut back, 6 bases at V and 5 bases at J, with 16 bases in the middle. Based on the CDR3 plus reference TRBV7-6 and TRBJ1-1, the full variable domain is GAGVSQSPRYKVTKRGQDVALRCDPISGHVSLYWYRQALGQGPEFLTYFNYEAQQDKSGLPNDRFSAERPEGSISTLTIQRTEQRDSAMYRCASSPRGGWTEAFFGQGTRLTVV.

This clonotype has a handful of counts. This chain links TRBV29-1 with TRBJ1-1; the D is unclear. This CDR3 has 15 amino acids. The V gene lost 0 bases and the J gene lost 1 base, with 12 bases spanning the gap. Germline V gives CDR1 SQVTM, CDR2 ANQGSEA. The CDR3 is CSVEDLWVENTEAFF. Written as DNA, the CDR3 is TGCAGCGTTGAAGATCTTTGGGTGGAGAACACTGAAGCTTTCTTT.

This clonotype occurred a few times. V gene TRBV12-3 or TRBV12-4 combines with J gene TRBJ1-1, with D unclear. This CDR3 has 13 amino acids. The V gene lost 6 bases and the J gene lost 2 bases, with 10 bases spanning the gap. In DNA, the CDR3 is TGTGCCAGCAGCCCCAGGAGTAACACTGAAGCTTTCTTT. Its protein is CASSPRSNTEAFF.

This clonotype came up once. The J gene is TRBJ2-5, the V gene TRBV12-3 or TRBV12-4; the match to TRBD1 covers 9 bases. There are 14 residues in the CDR3. J was trimmed by 5 bases and V by 6 bases; bases with no gene match: 7. CDR3 region: CASRTGQGSETQYF. As DNA, the CDR3 is TGTGCCAGCAGAACCGGACAGGGGTCGGAGACCCAGTACTTC.

This clonotype was recorded a few times. The J gene is TRBJ2-3, the V gene TRBV7-2, with D unclear. CDR3 length equals 14 residues. V lost 8 bases and J lost 1, with 13 bases in between. Germline CDR1 SGHTA, CDR2 FQGNSA. The CDR3 here is CASLTRMGTDTQYF. For the CDR3, the DNA is TGTGCCAGCCTTACTCGCATGGGCACAGATACGCAGTATTTT.

This chain links TRBV7-2 with TRBJ2-3, with TRBD1 as a possible D gene (5 bases). This CDR3 is built from 14 residues. V was shortened by 0 bases and J by 4 bases, with 8 bases between the two germline ends. Germline V gene lookup returns CDR1 SGHTA and CDR2 FQGNSA. DNA for the CDR3: TGTGCCAGCAGCTTAGCGGGGCCGGCAGATACGCAGTATTTT. The encoded protein is CASSLAGPADTQYF.

This chain joins TRBV12-3 or TRBV12-4 and TRBJ2-3; 10 bases map to TRBD2. The CDR3 loop spans 17 amino acids. Losses at the gene ends were 6 bases for V and 2 bases for J; bases not matched to a gene: 11. In DNA, the CDR3 is TGTGCCAGCAGCCGTCCTCTTCTAGCGGGGGTCACAGATACGCAGTATTTT. Its translation: CASSRPLLAGVTDTQYF.

This clonotype was seen a handful of times. The chain joins TRBV7-2 to TRBJ2-5; tentative D call: TRBD1 (6 bases). Germline V lookup: CDR1 SGHTA, CDR2 FQGNSA. V lost 7 bases and J lost 4, with 13 bases in between. This CDR3 is built from 13 residues. CDR3 amino acids: CASNRVHGETQYF. The CDR3 DNA is TGTGCCAGCAACAGGGTTCATGGAGAGACCCAGTACTTC.